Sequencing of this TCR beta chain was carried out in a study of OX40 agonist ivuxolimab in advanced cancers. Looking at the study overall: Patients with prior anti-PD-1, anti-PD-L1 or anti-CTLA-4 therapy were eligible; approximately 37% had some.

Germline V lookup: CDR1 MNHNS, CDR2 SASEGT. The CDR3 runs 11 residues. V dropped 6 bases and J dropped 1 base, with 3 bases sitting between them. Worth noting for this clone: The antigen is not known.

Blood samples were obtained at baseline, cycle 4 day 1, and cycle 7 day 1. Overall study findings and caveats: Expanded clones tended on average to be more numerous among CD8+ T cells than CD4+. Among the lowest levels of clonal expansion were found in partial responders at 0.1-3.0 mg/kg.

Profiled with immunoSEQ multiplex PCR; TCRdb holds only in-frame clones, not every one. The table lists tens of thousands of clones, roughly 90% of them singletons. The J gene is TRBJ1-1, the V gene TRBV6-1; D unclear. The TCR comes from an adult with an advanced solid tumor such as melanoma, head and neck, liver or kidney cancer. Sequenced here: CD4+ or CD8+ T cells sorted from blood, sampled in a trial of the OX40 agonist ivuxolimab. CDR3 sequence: CASRENTEAFF. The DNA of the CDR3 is TGTGCCAGCAGGGAGAACACTGAAGCTTTCTTT.